This T cell receptor (beta chain) was profiled in a study of human T cells and chemical hapten exposure. Noted time point: patch test 3, about 24 weeks after DPC sensitization. Treatment of the sample: therapeutic diphenylcyclopropenone sensitization with weekly scalp DPC. The germline gives CDR1 SGHTA, CDR2 FQGTGA. CDR3 size: 14 residues. The junction had 3 bases not matched to a gene; V was cut back by 5 bases and J by 9 bases. This clonotype came up many times. Its antigen remains unknown. TCRdb used MiXCR to reprocess the RACE reads, holding one entry per CDR3 protein. The sample shows tens of thousands of distinct CDR3 sequences, roughly 9.5% of them seen only once. Notes on the study in general: Controls had significantly fewer large CDR3 similarity clusters than were formed by expanded TCRs.

The sample consisted of whole blood, taken in connection with sensitization to the hapten diphenylcyclopropenone (DPC). This TCR was recovered from a woman between 40 and 50 years old with alopecia areata. Some clones in this sample may be carry-over from other donors' samples. The V call is TRBV7-3, the J call TRBJ2-1, with TRBD2 matching 14 bases. CDR3 sequence (DNA): TGTGCCAGCAGCACGGGACTAGCGGGGGTTGAGCAGTTCTTC. This translates into CASSTGLAGVEQFF.